The 6 T cell receptor beta chains reported below all come from one sample, sequenced in a study of cytotoxic CD8 clonotypes in ibrutinib-treated CLL. TCRdb's table, derived via immunoSEQ multiplex PCR, lists solely in-frame clones and lacks some. The profile shows hundreds of thousands of clones, roughly 73% of them singletons. The sample consisted of PBMCs, taken after 12 months of ibrutinib treatment. Every receptor here comes from a human donor with chronic lymphocytic leukemia.

The chain combines TRBV13 with TRBJ2-7; 7 bases are a match to TRBD1. The ends lost 4 bases at V and 11 bases at J; junction bases unmatched: 14. Per the germline V gene, CDR1 is PRHDT and CDR2 is FYEKMQ (reference sequence). The CDR3 is 14 residues long. DNA of the CDR3: TGTGCCAGCAGCTCGAGAGCACCCGGGACAGCTAAGTACTTC. This translates into CASSSRAPGTAKYF. The full variable domain, completed using reference TRBV13 and TRBJ2-7, is AAGVIQSPRHLIKEKRETATLKCYPIPRHDTVYWYQQGPGQDPQFLISFYEKMQSDKGSIPDRFSAQQFSDYHSELNMSSLELGDSALYFCASSSRAPGTAKYFGPGTRLTVT.

This chain joins TRBV5-1 and TRBJ1-3; D is uncertain. The germline V gene has CDR1 SGHRS and CDR2 YFSETQ. Between the trimmed V and J ends, which lost 4 bases and 0 bases, there was a span of 14 bases. CDR3 length: 16 residues. The CDR3 region is CASSSPDRFSGNTIYF. CDR3 bases: TGCGCCAGCAGCAGCCCCGACCGCTTCTCTGGAAACACCATATATTTT.

V gene TRBV29-1 combines with J gene TRBJ2-7; perhaps TRBD2 as D (6 bases). CDR1 is SQVTM, CDR2 ANQGSEA, per germline. CDR3 length: 21 residues. CDR3: CRDTGETRGGGSPRYSYEQYF. CDR3 sequence (DNA): TGCAGAGACACCGGAGAAACCCGCGGCGGAGGGAGCCCGAGATACTCGTACGAGCAGTACTTC.

The chain is built from TRBV15 and TRBJ1-2; D perhaps matches TRBD1 (6 bases). Germline CDR1 and CDR2: LNHNV and YYDKDF (reference sequence). Trimming shortened V by 6 bases and J by 5 bases, and 19 bases separated the two germline ends. The CDR3 runs 15 residues. The CDR3 reads CATRPRRGGNYGYTF. CDR3 DNA sequence: TGTGCCACCAGGCCCAGACGAGGGGGAAATTATGGCTACACCTTC.

This chain connects TRBV5-1 to TRBJ2-7; 8 bases agree with TRBD2. CDR1 SGHRS and CDR2 YFSETQ come from the germline V gene. The CDR3 has 15 residues. J gave up 6 bases and V 4 bases, and 12 bases lay outside the gene matches. CDR3 amino acids: CASSLNPGLEFEQYF. CDR3 coding DNA: TGCGCCAGCAGCCTCAACCCGGGACTAGAATTCGAGCAGTACTTC. Based on the CDR3 plus reference TRBV5-1 and TRBJ2-7, the full variable domain is KAGVTQTPRYLIKTRGQQVTLSCSPISGHRSVSWYQQTPGQGLQFLFEYFSETQRNKGNFPGRFSGRQFSNSRSEMNVSTLELGDSALYLCASSLNPGLEFEQYFGPGTRLTVT.

This clone was seen once. J is TRBJ1-1 and V is TRBV7-8; D unresolved. The CDR3 has 12 residues. Deletions cut 3 bases from V and 5 bases from J, with 7 bases between. Germline V gene lookup returns CDR1 SGHVS and CDR2 FQNEAQ. This CDR3 is CASSLSGTEAFF. The CDR3, as DNA: TGTGCCAGCAGCTTGAGTGGGACTGAAGCTTTCTTT.